Listed below are T cell receptor beta chains from one sample, sequenced in a study of cytomegalovirus exposure and HLA in healthy donors. Clones were read by immunoSEQ multiplex PCR, and TCRdb kept only the in-frame ones, dropping some. The table has roughly 70,000 clones, around 77% seen once. Material for sequencing was PBMCs. The receptor set was obtained from a man aged 50-60 years in good health and CMV-seronegative. Each CDR3 is given with its conserved first and last residue. Each record gives: D gene, J gene, V gene, clone size, CDR3 protein, CDR3 DNA. A D gene is named only where the DNA matches it firmly. A row's size may be missing; if present it is once, few, many or a size class.

NA	TRBJ2-2	TRBV7-6	NA	CASSLDYLSTGELFF	TGTGCCAGCAGCTTAGACTACTTGAGCACCGGGGAGCTGTTTTTT
NA	TRBJ2-5	TRBV5-1	NA	CASSLGGPGETQYF	TGCGCCAGCAGCTTGGGAGGGCCCGGGGAGACCCAGTACTTC
TRBD2	TRBJ2-5	TRBV30	few	CAWSGSLAGRMWTQYF	TGTGCCTGGAGTGGATCACTAGCGGGCCGGATGTGGACCCAGTACTTC
NA	TRBJ1-5	TRBV10-1	NA	CASSESRFPARKYSNQPQHF	TGCGCCAGCAGTGAGTCGAGGTTCCCCGCCCGAAAATATAGCAATCAGCCCCAGCATTTT
NA	TRBJ1-1	TRBV7-9	NA	CASSLGSGGDREAFF	TGTGCCAGCAGCTTAGGGTCGGGGGGGGATAGAGAAGCTTTCTTT
TRBD2	TRBJ2-5	TRBV28	NA	CASQDGLAGTQYF	TGTGCCAGTCAAGATGGACTAGCGGGGACCCAGTACTTC
TRBD1	TRBJ1-5	TRBV6-5	NA	CASSMDRGGNQPQHF	TGTGCCAGCAGTATGGACAGGGGGGGCAATCAGCCCCAGCATTTT
TRBD1	TRBJ1-4	TRBV27	once	CASSLYGRGLSNEKLFF	TGTGCCAGCAGTTTATATGGCAGGGGGCTCTCTAATGAAAAACTGTTTTTT
TRBD1	TRBJ2-1	TRBV27	NA	CASRQPGQGRNEQFF	TGTGCCAGCAGACAACCGGGACAGGGACGCAATGAGCAGTTCTTC
TRBD2	TRBJ2-5	TRBV4-2	once	CASSPVEGGETQYF	TGTGCCAGCAGCCCGGTCGAGGGAGGGGAGACCCAGTACTTC
TRBD1	TRBJ1-4	TRBV11-1	few	CASSLMGQQNEKLFF	TGTGCCAGCAGCTTAATGGGACAGCAGAATGAAAAACTGTTTTTT
NA	TRBJ2-5	TRBV6-5	NA	CASSYSGRTGRGTQYF	TGTGCCAGCAGTTACTCAGGTAGAACTGGAAGGGGGACCCAGTACTTC
NA	TRBJ2-1	TRBV29-1	NA	CSVDQVPDEQFF	TGCAGCGTTGACCAGGTCCCGGATGAGCAGTTCTTC
NA	TRBJ2-7	TRBV28	NA	CASSKTGIVPYEQYF	TGTGCCAGCAGTAAGACAGGAATTGTACCCTACGAGCAGTACTTC
NA	TRBJ2-1	TRBV2	NA	CASSVGLVTGEQFF	TGTGCCAGCAGTGTAGGCCTAGTCACAGGAGAGCAGTTCTTC
TRBD2	TRBJ2-1	TRBV15	NA	CATSRVALAGGNEQFF	TGTGCCACCAGCAGAGTCGCGCTAGCGGGAGGTAATGAGCAGTTCTTC
TRBD1	TRBJ1-1	TRBV2	NA	CASSDLGTGVTEAFF	TGTGCCAGCAGTGACCTAGGGACAGGGGTGACTGAAGCTTTCTTT
NA	TRBJ2-2	TRBV29-1	few	CSVETGRELFF	TGCAGCGTTGAGACAGGCCGGGAGCTGTTTTTT
NA	TRBJ2-7	TRBV15	NA	CATSRPNGQNYEQYF	TGTGCCACCAGCAGACCAAACGGACAGAACTACGAGCAGTACTTC
TRBD2	TRBJ2-3	TRBV18	NA	CASSPRLASTDTQYF	TGTGCCAGCTCACCAAGACTAGCGAGCACAGATACGCAGTATTTT
NA	TRBJ2-1	TRBV30	NA	CAWGGGLALHNEQFF	TGTGCCTGGGGTGGCGGTCTCGCCCTCCACAATGAGCAGTTCTTC
NA	TRBJ1-2	TRBV25-1	NA	CASSPGEGYGYTF	TGTGCCAGCTCCCCTGGGGAGGGCTATGGCTACACCTTC
NA	TRBJ1-5	TRBV27	once	CASSSYDRLYNQPQHF	TGTGCCAGCAGTTCTTATGACAGGTTGTACAATCAGCCCCAGCATTTT
NA	TRBJ2-5	TRBV5-1	NA	CACQVGVYSQETQYF	TGCGCCTGCCAAGTAGGGGTATACAGCCAAGAGACCCAGTACTTC
NA	TRBJ2-6	TRBV6-1	NA	CASTRLAGANVLTF	TGTGCCAGCACCAGACTAGCTGGGGCCAACGTCCTGACTTTC
NA	TRBJ2-2	TRBV23-1	NA	CASSQGPLGQWNTGELFF	TGCGCCAGCAGTCAAGGTCCGCTGGGGCAGTGGAACACCGGGGAGCTGTTTTTT
TRBD1	TRBJ1-2	TRBV28	NA	CASSLGTGGYTF	TGTGCCAGCAGTTTAGGGACAGGAGGCTACACCTTC
NA	TRBJ1-2	TRBV6-5	NA	CASRGDTNYGYTF	TGTGCCAGTAGAGGGGACACGAACTATGGCTACACCTTC
NA	TRBJ1-5	TRBV7-2	NA	CASSLRGLKNQPQHF	TGTGCCAGCAGCCTAAGGGGTCTCAAGAATCAGCCCCAGCATTTT
NA	TRBJ2-1	TRBV6-6	NA	CASNHGGPVDEQFF	TGTGCCAGCAACCACGGGGGGCCTGTAGATGAGCAGTTCTTC
NA	TRBJ2-2	TRBV6-5	NA	CASSYGFSRSTGELFF	TGTGCCAGCAGTTATGGATTTTCTCGGAGCACCGGGGAGCTGTTTTTT